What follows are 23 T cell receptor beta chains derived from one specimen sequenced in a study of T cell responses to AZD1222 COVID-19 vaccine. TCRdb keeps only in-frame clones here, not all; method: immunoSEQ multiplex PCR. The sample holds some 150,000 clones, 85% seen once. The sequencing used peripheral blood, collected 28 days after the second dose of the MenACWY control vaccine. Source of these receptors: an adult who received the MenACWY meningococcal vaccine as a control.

In DNA form, the CDR3 reads TGTGCCAGCAGCGTAGGAGGGTCGACGGCGACCCAGTACTTC. Translating gives CASSVGGSTATQYF. The J gene is TRBJ2-5, the V gene TRBV9; the D gene is possibly TRBD2 (5 bases). This CDR3 has 14 amino acids. The germline V gene encodes CDR1 SGDLS and CDR2 YYNGEE. The germline V and J ends were trimmed by 0 bases and 7 bases, with 13 bases remaining between them.

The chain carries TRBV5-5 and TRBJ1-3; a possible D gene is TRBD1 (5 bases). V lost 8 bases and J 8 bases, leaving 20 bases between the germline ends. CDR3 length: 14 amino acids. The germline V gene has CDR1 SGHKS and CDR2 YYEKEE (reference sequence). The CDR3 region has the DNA TGTGCCAGTGAACAGGAGGAGCGGGGTTACACCATATATTTT. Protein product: CASEQEERGYTIYF.

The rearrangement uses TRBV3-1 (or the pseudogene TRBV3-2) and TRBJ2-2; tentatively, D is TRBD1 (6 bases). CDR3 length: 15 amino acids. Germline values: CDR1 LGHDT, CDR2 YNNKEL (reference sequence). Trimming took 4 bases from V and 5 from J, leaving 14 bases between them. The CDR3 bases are TGTGCCAGCAGCCGTTTAGGGGGAGTGACCGGGGAGCTGTTTTTT. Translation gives CASSRLGGVTGELFF.

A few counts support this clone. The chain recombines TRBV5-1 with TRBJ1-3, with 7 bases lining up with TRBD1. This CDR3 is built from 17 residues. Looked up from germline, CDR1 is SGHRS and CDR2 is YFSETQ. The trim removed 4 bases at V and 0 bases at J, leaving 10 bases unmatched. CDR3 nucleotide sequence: TGCGCCAGCAGCGGAAAGACAGGGCTCCGCTCTGGAAACACCATATATTTT. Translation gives CASSGKTGLRSGNTIYF. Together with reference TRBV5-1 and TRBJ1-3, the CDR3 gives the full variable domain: KAGVTQTPRYLIKTRGQQVTLSCSPISGHRSVSWYQQTPGQGLQFLFEYFSETQRNKGNFPGRFSGRQFSNSRSEMNVSTLELGDSALYLCASSGKTGLRSGNTIYFGEGSWLTVV.

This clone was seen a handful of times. The CDR3 reads CASSYPVNTEAFF. CDR3 bases: TGTGCCAGCAGTTATCCGGTGAACACTGAAGCTTTCTTT. The chain couples TRBV6-2 or TRBV6-3 to TRBJ1-1; D is unresolved. The ends were cut back, 3 bases at V and 0 bases at J, with 5 bases in the middle. Germline CDR1 reads MNHEY; CDR2 reads SVGEGT. The CDR3 spans 13 residues.

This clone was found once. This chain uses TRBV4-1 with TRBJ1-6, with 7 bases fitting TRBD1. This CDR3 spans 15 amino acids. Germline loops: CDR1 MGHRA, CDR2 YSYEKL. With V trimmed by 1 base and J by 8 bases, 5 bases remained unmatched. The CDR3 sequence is CASSQAGGGYSPLHF. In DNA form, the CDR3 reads TGCGCCAGCAGCCAAGCAGGGGGAGGTTATTCACCCCTCCACTTT.

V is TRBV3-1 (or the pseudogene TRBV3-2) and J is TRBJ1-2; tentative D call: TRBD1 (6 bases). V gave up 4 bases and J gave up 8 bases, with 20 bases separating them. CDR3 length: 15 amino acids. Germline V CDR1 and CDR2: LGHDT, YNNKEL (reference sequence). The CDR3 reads CASSRTQGRNRGYTF. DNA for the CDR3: TGTGCCAGCAGCCGCACACAGGGTAGGAACCGGGGCTACACCTTC.

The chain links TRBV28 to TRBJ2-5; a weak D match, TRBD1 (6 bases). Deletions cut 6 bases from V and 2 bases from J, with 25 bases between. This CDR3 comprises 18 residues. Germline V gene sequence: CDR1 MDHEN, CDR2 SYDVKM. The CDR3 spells CASRTRLPRTDSQETQYF. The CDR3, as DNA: TGTGCCAGCAGAACAAGACTCCCCCGCACGGACAGTCAAGAGACCCAGTACTTC.

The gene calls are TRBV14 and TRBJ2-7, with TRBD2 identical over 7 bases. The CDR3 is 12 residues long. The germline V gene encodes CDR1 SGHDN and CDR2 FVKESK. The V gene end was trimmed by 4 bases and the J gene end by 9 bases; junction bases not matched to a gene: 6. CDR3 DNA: TGTGCCAGCAGCCCAGGACTAGTTGCGCAGTACTTC. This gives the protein CASSPGLVAQYF.

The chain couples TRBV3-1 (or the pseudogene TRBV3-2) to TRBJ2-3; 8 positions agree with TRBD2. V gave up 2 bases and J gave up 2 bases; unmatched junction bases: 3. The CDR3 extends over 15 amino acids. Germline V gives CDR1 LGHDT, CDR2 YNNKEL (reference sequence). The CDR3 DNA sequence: TGTGCCAGCAGCCAACCGGGGGGGCACACAGATACGCAGTATTTT. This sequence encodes CASSQPGGHTDTQYF.

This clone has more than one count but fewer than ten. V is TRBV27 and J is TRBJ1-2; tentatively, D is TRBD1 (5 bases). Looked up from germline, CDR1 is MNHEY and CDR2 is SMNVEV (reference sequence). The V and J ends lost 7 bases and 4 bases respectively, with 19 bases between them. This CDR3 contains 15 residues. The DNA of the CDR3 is TGTGCCAGCAAGCCCGGATTTGACGACAGCTATGGCTACACCTTC. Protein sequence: CASKPGFDDSYGYTF.

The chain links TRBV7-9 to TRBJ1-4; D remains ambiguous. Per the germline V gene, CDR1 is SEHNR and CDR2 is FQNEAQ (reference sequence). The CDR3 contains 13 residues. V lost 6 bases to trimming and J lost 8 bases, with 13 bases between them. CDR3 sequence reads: CASSSPRGEKLFF. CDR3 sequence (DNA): TGTGCCAGCAGTTCTCCTCGAGGGGAAAAACTGTTTTTT.

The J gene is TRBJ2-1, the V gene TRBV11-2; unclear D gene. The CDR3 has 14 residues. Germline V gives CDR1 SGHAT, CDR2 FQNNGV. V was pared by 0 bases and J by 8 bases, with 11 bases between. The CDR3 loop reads CASSLDHWKDEQFF. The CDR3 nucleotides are TGTGCCAGCAGCTTAGATCACTGGAAGGATGAGCAGTTCTTC.

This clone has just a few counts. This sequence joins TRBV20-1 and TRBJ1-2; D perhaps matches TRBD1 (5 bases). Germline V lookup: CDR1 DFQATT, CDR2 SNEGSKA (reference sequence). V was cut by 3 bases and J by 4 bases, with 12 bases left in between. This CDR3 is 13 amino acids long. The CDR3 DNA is TGCAGTGCTAGTTCTGACAGTGGCTATGGCTACACCTTC. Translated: CSASSDSGYGYTF.

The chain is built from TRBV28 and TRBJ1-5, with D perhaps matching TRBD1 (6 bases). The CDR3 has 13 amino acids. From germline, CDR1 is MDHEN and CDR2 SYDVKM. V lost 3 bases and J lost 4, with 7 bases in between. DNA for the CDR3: TGTGCCAGCAGTTTCCAGGGGAATCAGCCCCAGCATTTT. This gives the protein CASSFQGNQPQHF.

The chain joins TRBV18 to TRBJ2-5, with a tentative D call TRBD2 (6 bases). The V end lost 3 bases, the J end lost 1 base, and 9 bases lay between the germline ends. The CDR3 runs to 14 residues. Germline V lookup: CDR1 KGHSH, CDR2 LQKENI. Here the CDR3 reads CASSPGLPQETQYF. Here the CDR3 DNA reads TGTGCCAGCTCACCGGGACTGCCCCAAGAGACCCAGTACTTC. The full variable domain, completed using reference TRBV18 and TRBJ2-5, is NAGVMQNPRHLVRRRGQEARLRCSPMKGHSHVYWYRQLPEEGLKFMVYLQKENIIDESGMPKERFSAEFPKEGPSILRIQQVVRGDSAAYFCASSPGLPQETQYFGPGTRLLVL.

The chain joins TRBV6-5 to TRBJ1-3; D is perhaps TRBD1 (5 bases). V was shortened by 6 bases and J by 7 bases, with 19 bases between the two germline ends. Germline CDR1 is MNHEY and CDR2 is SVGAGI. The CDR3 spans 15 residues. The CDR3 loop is CASSRDSTYENTIYF. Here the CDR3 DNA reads TGTGCCAGCAGCCGCGACAGCACGTACGAGAACACCATATATTTT.

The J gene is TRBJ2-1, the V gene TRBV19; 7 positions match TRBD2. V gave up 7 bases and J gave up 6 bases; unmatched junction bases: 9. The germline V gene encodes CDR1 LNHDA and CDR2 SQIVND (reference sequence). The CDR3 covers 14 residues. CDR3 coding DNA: TGTGCCAGTAACGTGGCGGGAGCTGGCAATGAGCAGTTCTTC. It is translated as CASNVAGAGNEQFF. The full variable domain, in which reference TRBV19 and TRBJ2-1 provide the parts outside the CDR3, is DGGITQSPKYLFRKEGQNVTLSCEQNLNHDAMYWYRQDPGQGLRLIYYSQIVNDFQKGDIAEGYSVSREKKESFPLTVTSAQKNPTAFYLCASNVAGAGNEQFFGPGTRLTVL.

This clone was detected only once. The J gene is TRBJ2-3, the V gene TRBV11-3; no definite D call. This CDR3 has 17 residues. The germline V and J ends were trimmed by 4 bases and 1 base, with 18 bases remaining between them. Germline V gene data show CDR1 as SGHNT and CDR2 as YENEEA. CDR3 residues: CASSSIPLGGGTDTQYF. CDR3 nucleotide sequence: TGTGCCAGCAGCTCCATCCCCCTGGGTGGGGGCACAGATACGCAGTATTTT.

Here the CDR3 DNA reads TGCGCCAGCAGCCCAGCCGCAGGGCCCACTGAAGCTTTCTTT. It translates to CASSPAAGPTEAFF. The rearrangement uses TRBV5-1 and TRBJ1-1; D perhaps matches TRBD1 (5 bases). The germline V gene has CDR1 SGHRS and CDR2 YFSETQ. The CDR3 is 14 residues long. Trimming took off 4 bases at V and 4 bases at J, with 14 bases between the two ends.

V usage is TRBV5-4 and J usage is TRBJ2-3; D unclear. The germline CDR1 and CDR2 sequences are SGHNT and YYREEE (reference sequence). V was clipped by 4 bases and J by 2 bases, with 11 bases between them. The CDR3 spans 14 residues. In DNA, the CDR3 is TGTGCCAGCAGCCCCCCTCGGGTCACAGATACGCAGTATTTT. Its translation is CASSPPRVTDTQYF.

DNA for the CDR3: TGTGCCAGTAGTACACAGGGGGGCGACCTCACTGAAGCTTTCTTT. It specifies CASSTQGGDLTEAFF. The chain carries TRBV19 and TRBJ1-1; 8 bases line up with TRBD1. V was pared by 4 bases and J by 4 bases, with 8 bases of the junction left unmatched. Germline-derived CDR1 and CDR2 are LNHDA and SQIVND (reference sequence). This CDR3 has 15 amino acids.

This CDR3 is CASSLDTGGRGYTF. CDR3 DNA sequence: TGTGCCAGCAGCTTAGATACCGGTGGACGGGGCTACACCTTC. The J gene is TRBJ1-2, the V gene TRBV11-3; D is unclear. V lost 0 bases to trimming and J lost 8 bases, with 13 bases between them. Germline CDR1 and CDR2: SGHNT and YENEEA. The CDR3 contains 14 residues.